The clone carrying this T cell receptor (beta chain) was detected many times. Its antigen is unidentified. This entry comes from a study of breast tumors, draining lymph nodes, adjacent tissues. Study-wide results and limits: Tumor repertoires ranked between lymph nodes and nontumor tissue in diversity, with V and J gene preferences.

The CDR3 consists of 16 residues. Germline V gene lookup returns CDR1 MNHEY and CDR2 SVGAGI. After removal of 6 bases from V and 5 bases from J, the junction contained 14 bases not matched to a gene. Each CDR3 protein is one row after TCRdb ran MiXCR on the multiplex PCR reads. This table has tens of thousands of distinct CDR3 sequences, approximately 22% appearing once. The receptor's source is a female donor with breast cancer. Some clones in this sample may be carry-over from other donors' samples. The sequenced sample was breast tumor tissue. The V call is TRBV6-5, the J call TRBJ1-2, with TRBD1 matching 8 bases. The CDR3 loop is CASSLTTGALPYGYTF. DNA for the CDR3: TGTGCCAGCAGCTTGACGACAGGGGCCTTACCTTATGGCTACACCTTC.